Presented here are 5 T cell receptor beta chains from one specimen sequenced in a study of cytomegalovirus exposure and HLA in healthy donors. TCRdb's copy holds only in-frame clones and misses some; the assay was immunoSEQ multiplex PCR. The table has some 180,000 clones, roughly 86% seen once. The sample consisted of PBMCs. The source is a man aged 30 to 45 in good health and CMV-seropositive.

A few counts support this clone. The J gene is TRBJ2-3, the V gene TRBV5-1, with D perhaps TRBD1 or TRBD2 (5 bases each). Looked up from germline, CDR1 is SGHRS and CDR2 is YFSETQ. This CDR3 is built from 18 residues. The V gene lost 3 bases and the J gene lost 3 bases, with 23 bases spanning the gap. In DNA, the CDR3 is TGCGCCAGCAGCTCTACGACCGGTGGGCAGAGGGGAACAGATACGCAGTATTTT. Translating gives CASSSTTGGQRGTDTQYF. Full variable domain (remainder filled in from reference TRBV5-1 and TRBJ2-3): KAGVTQTPRYLIKTRGQQVTLSCSPISGHRSVSWYQQTPGQGLQFLFEYFSETQRNKGNFPGRFSGRQFSNSRSEMNVSTLELGDSALYLCASSSTTGGQRGTDTQYFGPGTRLTVL.

This sequence joins TRBV11-1 and TRBJ1-3; D gene unclear. Germline CDR1 SGHAT, CDR2 FQDESV (reference sequence). V gave up 5 bases and J gave up 1 base, with 6 bases separating them. This CDR3 has 13 residues. DNA for the CDR3: TGTGCCAGCAGCCTCATGTCTGGAAACACCATATATTTT. Protein sequence: CASSLMSGNTIYF.

The gene calls are TRBV11-2 and TRBJ1-5, with 9 bases lining up with TRBD1. This CDR3 spans 17 amino acids. Losses at the gene ends were 8 bases for V and 5 bases for J; bases not matched to a gene: 16. CDR1 and CDR2 (germline): SGHAT, FQNNGV. The DNA of the CDR3 is TGTGCCAGCGGGAGGTGTTCGACAGGGGGTATGGATCAGCCCCAGCATTTT. Its translation is CASGRCSTGGMDQPQHF.

The chain uses TRBV5-6 and TRBJ2-1, with D tentatively TRBD2 (6 bases). This CDR3 region has 14 residues. CDR1 and CDR2 from the germline V gene are SGHDT and YYEEEE. Trimming removed 0 bases from V and 7 bases from J, with 11 bases in between. The CDR3 DNA follows: TGTGCCAGCAGCTTGGGGCGGGGTTGGAATGAGCAGTTCTTC. As protein: CASSLGRGWNEQFF.

The genes are TRBV9 and TRBJ1-6, with TRBD1 identical over 11 bases. Germline CDR1 is SGDLS and CDR2 is YYNGEE. The CDR3 is 14 residues long. Unmatched junction bases numbered 6, after V lost 5 bases and J lost 11 bases. The CDR3 DNA follows: TGTGCCAGCAGTGCCGGGACAGGGGGGACACCCCTCCACTTT. Residues: CASSAGTGGTPLHF.